The next 15 T cell receptor beta chains were all read from a single sample in a study of cytomegalovirus exposure and HLA in healthy donors. Measured with immunoSEQ multiplex PCR; TCRdb has only the in-frame clones, and not every one. The sample lists 150,000 or so clones, approximately 89% occurring once. The sequenced sample consisted of PBMCs. These receptors originate from a woman aged 18 to 35 in good health and CMV-seronegative.

This chain uses TRBV4-1 with TRBJ1-1, with D perhaps matching TRBD1 (5 bases). This CDR3 is 16 amino acids long. V was clipped by 4 bases and J by 5 bases, with 20 bases between them. Germline loops: CDR1 MGHRA, CDR2 YSYEKL. CDR3 sequence reads: CASSPGRGRVGTEAFF. The CDR3 DNA reads as TGCGCCAGCAGCCCGGGGAGGGGCAGGGTTGGAACTGAAGCTTTCTTT.

The chain joins TRBV6-6 to TRBJ1-2; possibly TRBD1 for D (6 bases). Trimming removed 0 bases from V and 5 bases from J, with 13 bases in between. Germline V gene lookup returns CDR1 MNHNY and CDR2 SVGAGI (reference sequence). CDR3 length: 15 amino acids. The CDR3: CASSYSAGETYGYTF. CDR3 nucleotide sequence: TGTGCCAGCAGTTACTCGGCAGGGGAAACTTATGGCTACACCTTC.

The chain joins TRBV13 to TRBJ1-4; possible D gene TRBD1, 6 bases. V lost 6 bases and J lost 4, with 12 bases in between. CDR1 is PRHDT, CDR2 FYEKMQ, per germline (reference sequence). The length of the CDR3 is 14 residues. CDR3 DNA: TGTGCCAGCAGGAGACAGGCTTATAATGAAAAACTGTTTTTT. It translates to CASRRQAYNEKLFF.

This clone was seen at least ten times. V is TRBV5-1 and J is TRBJ2-5; D gene uncertain. This CDR3 is built from 12 residues. V was cut by 3 bases and J by 4 bases, with 7 bases left in between. The germline CDR1 and CDR2 sequences are SGHRS and YFSETQ. Written as DNA, the CDR3 is TGCGCCAGCAGCTGGGCTCGAGAGACCCAGTACTTC. Its translation is CASSWARETQYF.

The chain employs TRBV5-1 and TRBJ2-3; D is perhaps TRBD2 (7 bases). Germline CDR1 reads SGHRS; CDR2 reads YFSETQ. This CDR3 spans 14 amino acids. V lost 6 bases and J 2 bases, leaving 13 bases between the germline ends. CDR3 protein: CASTRGGLTDTQYF. In DNA form, the CDR3 reads TGCGCCAGCACAAGGGGGGGACTCACAGATACGCAGTATTTT.

This clone has only one observation. The rearrangement links TRBV2 to TRBJ2-5; 11 nucleotides agree with TRBD2. Trimming removed 7 bases from V and 4 bases from J; junction bases left unmatched: 8. The CDR3 runs to 15 residues. The germline V gene encodes CDR1 SNHLY and CDR2 FYNNEI. This chain's CDR3 is CASKSPSGGLETQYF. CDR3 nucleotides: TGTGCCAGCAAATCGCCTAGCGGGGGGCTAGAGACCCAGTACTTC.

The J gene is TRBJ1-6, the V gene TRBV7-9; TRBD1 agrees at 8 bases. CDR3 size: 17 residues. Germline V gives CDR1 SEHNR, CDR2 FQNEAQ (reference sequence). The V and J ends lost 1 base and 7 bases, in that order; junction bases with no gene match: 9. This CDR3 is CASSLGRTGTGNSPLHF. The CDR3 region has the DNA TGTGCCAGCAGCTTAGGAAGAACGGGGACAGGAAATTCACCCCTCCACTTT.

The chain is built from TRBV20-1 and TRBJ2-7; tentatively, D is TRBD2 (5 bases). Between the trimmed V and J ends, which lost 3 bases and 3 bases, there was a span of 6 bases. CDR1 is DFQATT, CDR2 SNEGSKA, per germline (reference sequence). The CDR3 consists of 11 residues. The DNA of the CDR3 is TGCAGTGCTAGTCGGGGCTACGAGCAGTACTTC. As protein: CSASRGYEQYF.

The rearrangement joins TRBV2 to TRBJ1-5; D is ambiguous. The germline V gene encodes CDR1 SNHLY and CDR2 FYNNEI. The CDR3 length is 13 residues. Trimming removed 5 bases at V and 9 bases at J, with 14 bases between. CDR3 coding DNA: TGTGCCAGCAGTCCTAATCCCCCTCGGCCCCAGCATTTT. Translated: CASSPNPPRPQHF.

The rearrangement uses TRBV10-3 and TRBJ1-1, with D possibly being TRBD1 (5 bases). The germline CDR1 and CDR2 sequences are ENHRY and SYGVKD. The V gene lost 10 bases and the J gene lost 7 bases, with 16 bases spanning the gap. CDR3 length: 12 amino acids. The CDR3: CATTGGEGEAFF. The CDR3 region has the DNA TGTGCCACCACGGGGGGGGAAGGTGAAGCTTTCTTT.

This sequence joins TRBV7-9 and TRBJ2-7; 9 bases are shared with TRBD1. J was trimmed by 3 bases and V by 5 bases; bases with no gene match: 5. The length of the CDR3 is 14 residues. Germline CDR1 SEHNR, CDR2 FQNEAQ (reference sequence). The CDR3: CASSPGQGYYEQYF. The CDR3 DNA reads TGTGCCAGCAGCCCGGGACAGGGATACTACGAGCAGTACTTC.

This chain connects TRBV6-1 to TRBJ1-2, with TRBD1 as a possible D gene (5 bases). Trimming removed 2 bases from V and 2 bases from J, with 12 bases in between. The CDR3 runs 15 residues. Germline assignment: CDR1 MNHNS and CDR2 SASEGT. CDR3 sequence: CASSEFTGPNYGYTF. CDR3 nucleotides: TGTGCCAGCAGTGAATTTACAGGCCCGAACTATGGCTACACCTTC.

The J gene is TRBJ2-1, the V gene TRBV5-6; D is undetermined. Germline-derived CDR1 and CDR2 are SGHDT and YYEEEE. This CDR3 comprises 12 residues. V was clipped by 1 base and J by 5 bases, with 4 bases between them. This CDR3 is CASSLYNNEQFF. CDR3 nucleotides: TGTGCCAGCAGCTTGTATAACAATGAGCAGTTCTTC.

This rearrangement joins TRBV6-6 to TRBJ1-1; D is undetermined. Germline assignment: CDR1 MNHNY and CDR2 SVGAGI (reference sequence). The CDR3 length is 13 residues. Trimming removed 6 bases from V and 1 base from J, with 9 bases in between. CDR3 sequence (DNA): TGTGCCAGCAGATTTCCGGGGAACACTGAAGCTTTCTTT. Translation gives CASRFPGNTEAFF.

The chain combines TRBV27 with TRBJ2-7; no clear D. Deletions cut 6 bases from V and 0 bases from J, with 9 bases between. Germline V CDR1 and CDR2: MNHEY, SMNVEV (reference sequence). The CDR3 runs to 13 residues. This CDR3 reads CASSVDSSYEQYF. DNA of the CDR3: TGTGCCAGCAGCGTAGATAGCTCCTACGAGCAGTACTTC.